This TCR beta chain was recorded in a study of T cell changes during pregnancy in multiple sclerosis. Generated by immunoSEQ multiplex PCR, the TCRdb table keeps only in-frame clones and is missing some. The data show tens of thousands of clones, about 94% seen once. There are 14 residues in the CDR3. Germline values: CDR1 SQVTM, CDR2 ANQGSEA. V gave up 3 bases and J gave up 4 bases, with 13 bases separating them. This sample comprised CD8+ T cells from peripheral blood mononuclear cells, obtained in the second trimester of pregnancy. The TCR comes from a female donor with multiple sclerosis, enrolled in a pregnancy study. The chain is built from TRBV29-1 and TRBJ2-1; tentative D call: TRBD1 (6 bases). The CDR3 sequence is CSVEQGLGYNEQFF. CDR3 nucleotides: TGCAGCGTTGAGCAGGGGCTGGGATACAATGAGCAGTTCTTC.